This TCR beta chain was recorded in a study of vaccination effects on CD4 cells after COVID-19 (dated by TCRdb to the early 2020s). For the study in its entirety: Post-vaccine samples across the study were collected a median of 72 days after the second dose, with a range of 14 to 241. A total of 10 COVID-19 convalescent patients and a handful of SARS-CoV-2-naive healthy vaccine recipients were included in the full study. SARS-CoV-2 spike-specific CD4+ TCR repertoires from before and after mRNA vaccination were compared in COVID-19 convalescent patients and in infection-naive vaccine recipients. Cultures from other donors in the study were sequenced using the Oncomine TCR Beta short-read assay on an Illumina iSeq 100.

Points the paper makes about the study in general: Among healthy vaccine recipients, nearly all vaccine-induced clones were SARS-CoV-2 mono-reactive, and just 1 of 255 was cross-reactive with common cold coronaviruses. At late post-vaccination timepoints, both infection-induced and vaccine-induced clones showed marked clonal contraction, consistent with waning T cell responses. Limitations of the study were the small number of convalescent patients and the absence of early post-infection timepoints.

Library prep was done by the immunoSEQ multiplex PCR assay. DNA from the cultured and isolated CD4+ T cells underwent TCR beta CDR3 sequencing. The original pipeline was this. Non-productive TCR sequences were discarded, and reads were trimmed to the CDR3 region, with only CDR3s of 7 or more amino acids retained. The MANAFEST web app was used to identify antigen-specific clonotypes by comparing expansion in peptide wells with expansion in reference cultures. To be called positive, a clone needed expansion at FDR<0.05 compared with the reference and with all other wells, an odds ratio greater than 5, and a frequency greater than 0.1% in two replicate wells. A clonotype was defined as cross-reactive if the clonotype was significantly expanded both in SARS-CoV-2 spike wells and in at least one common cold coronavirus spike condition. Levenshtein distance calculated with the stringdist R package was used to assess CDR3 similarity, and unrooted trees were constructed with ape in R 3.6.1. TCRdb limited this immuneACCESS table to in-frame rearrangements with V and J called. A share of clones is missing; checked studies link under half to unresolved V genes, and the rest is unexplained. V and J calls and clone size are those listed in that table; D and trimming were worked out from the DNA. Within this sample are roughly 27,000 clones, with over 55% of them counted one time only. The top ten clones comprise roughly 9% of the sample.

CDR1 and CDR2, per the germline V gene (reference sequence), are GTSNPN and SVGIG. Trimming accounts for 4 bases at V and 5 bases at J, while the number of junction bases matched to no gene is 5. The CDR3 contains 13 residues, cysteine and phenylalanine counted. The only DNA kept is the CDR3, 39 bases in frame from the first base. To identify antigen-specific CD4+ T cell clonotypes by their expansion, the ViraFEST assay first stimulated PBMC with viral peptide pools and then applied TCR sequencing. After approximately 11 days of culture, CD4+ T cells were isolated with the EasySep CD4+ T cell isolation kit. Each participant received two doses of an mRNA SARS-CoV-2 vaccine, either BNT162b2 or mRNA-1273. Healthy vaccine recipients had no prior SARS-CoV-2 infection, confirmed by negative nucleocapsid antibodies before and after vaccination. Fewer than 2.5 million PBMC per well were cultured in IMDM with about 4.8% human AB serum, roughly 11 IU/ml IL-2 and gentamicin, plus 10 ug/ml peptides. On days 3 and 7, half of the culture medium was replaced with fresh IL-2-containing medium. Unless noted otherwise, every peptide stimulation condition was grown in triplicate wells. PBMC were separated from whole blood using Ficoll-Paque Plus gradient centrifugation and were then either cryopreserved at -140C or used fresh. The overlapping peptide pools covered the spike proteins of SARS-CoV-2 as well as those of the common cold coronaviruses HCoV-NL63, HCoV-OC43 and HCoV-229E. The QIAamp micro DNA kit was used to extract genomic DNA from the cultured CD4+ T cells.

This clone appeared once. The clone's antigen remains unknown. Qualities for individual bases were not recorded, and no much larger clone is one base off. This specimen consisted of CD4+ T cells from PBMCs cultured with HCoV-NL63 spike peptides, obtained after COVID-19 vaccination. This specimen's cell subset or site label, interpreted: HCoV-NL63 spike overlapping peptide pool stimulation. The rearrangement joined TRBV30 to TRBJ1-3; the central 7 bases match TRBD1. The TCR sequence derives from a human donor who received a COVID-19 vaccine. The CDR3 region reads CAWKDRARNTIYF. The DNA sequence is TGTGCCTGGAAAGACAGGGCAAGAAACACCATATATTTT.